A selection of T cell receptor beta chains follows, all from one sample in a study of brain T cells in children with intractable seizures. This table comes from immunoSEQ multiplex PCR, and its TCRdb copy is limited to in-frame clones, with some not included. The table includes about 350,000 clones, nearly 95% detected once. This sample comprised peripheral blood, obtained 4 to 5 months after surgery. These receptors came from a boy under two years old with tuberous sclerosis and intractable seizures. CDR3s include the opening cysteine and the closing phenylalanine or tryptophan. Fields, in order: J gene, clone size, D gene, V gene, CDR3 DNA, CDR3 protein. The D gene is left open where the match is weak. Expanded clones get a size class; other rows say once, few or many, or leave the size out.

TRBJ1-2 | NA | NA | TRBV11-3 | TGTGCCAGCAGCTTAGTCCGCGACGGCTATGGCTACACCTTC | CASSLVRDGYGYTF
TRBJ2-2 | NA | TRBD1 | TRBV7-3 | TGTGCCAGCAGCTTCGGTCCCGGGACAGGGGGCACCGGGGAGCTGTTTTTT | CASSFGPGTGGTGELFF
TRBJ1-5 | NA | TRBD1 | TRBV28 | TGTGCCAGCAGTCCGACAGGGGGGAGGGATCAGCCCCAGCATTTT | CASSPTGGRDQPQHF
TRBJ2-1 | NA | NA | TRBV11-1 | TGTGCCAGCAGCTTAAGGGGTTCCTACAATGAGCAGTTCTTC | CASSLRGSYNEQFF
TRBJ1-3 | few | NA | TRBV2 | TGTGCCGCTCAAATTGGAAACACCATATATTTT | CAAQIGNTIYF
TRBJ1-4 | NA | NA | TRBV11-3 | TGTGCCAGCAGCTTTACGAGGACTGCTAATGAAAAACTGTTTTTT | CASSFTRTANEKLFF
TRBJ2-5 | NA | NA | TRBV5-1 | TGCGCCAGCAGCTTGGAGACGGGGGAAGAGACCCAGTACTTC | CASSLETGEETQYF
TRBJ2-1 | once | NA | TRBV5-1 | TGCGCCAGCAGCCTGCGGAATCCCTTCAATGAGCAGTTCTTC | CASSLRNPFNEQFF
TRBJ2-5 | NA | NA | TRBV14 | TGTGCCAGCAGCCAAGCCCTAGGCGGGCGGGAGACCCAGTACTTC | CASSQALGGRETQYF
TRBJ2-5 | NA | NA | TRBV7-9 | TGTGCCAGCAGCTTAGGGTCTTTCAGGGGCGCGGAGACCCAGTACTTC | CASSLGSFRGAETQYF
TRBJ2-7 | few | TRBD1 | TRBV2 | TGTGCCAGCAGGACAGGGGGCTACGAGCAGTACTTC | CASRTGGYEQYF
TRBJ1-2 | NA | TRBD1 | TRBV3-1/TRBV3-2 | TGTGCCAGCAGCCACCTAGGGACAGGGGTCTTCGGCTACACCTTC | CASSHLGTGVFGYTF
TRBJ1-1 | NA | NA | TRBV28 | TGTGCCACCTCAATTTTTGCACAGAACACTGAAGCTTTCTTT | CATSIFAQNTEAFF
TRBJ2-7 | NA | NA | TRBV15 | TGTGCCACCAGCACCCACAGGGCCCCCTACGAGCAGTACTTC | CATSTHRAPYEQYF
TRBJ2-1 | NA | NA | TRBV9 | TGTGCCAGCAGCGTAGCGTTAGATTGGTCCTCCTACAATGAGCAGTTCTTC | CASSVALDWSSYNEQFF
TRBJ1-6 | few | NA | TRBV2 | TGTGCCAGCAGCGAAAGGATCCCTCAAAATTCACCCCTCCACTTT | CASSERIPQNSPLHF
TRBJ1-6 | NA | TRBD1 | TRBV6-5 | TGTGCCAGCAGTTACTCGGACAGGGCAAATTCACCCCTCCACTTT | CASSYSDRANSPLHF
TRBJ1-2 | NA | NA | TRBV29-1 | TGCAGCGACATCTATGGCTACACCTTC | CSDIYGYTF
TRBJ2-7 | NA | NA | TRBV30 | TGTGCCTGGAGGCGAGGGGCCGGGACACCCACCTACGAGCAGTACTTC | CAWRRGAGTPTYEQYF
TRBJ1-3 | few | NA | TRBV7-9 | TGTGCCAGCACCCCTTCCCTGTTATCTGGAAACACCATATATTTT | CASTPSLLSGNTIYF
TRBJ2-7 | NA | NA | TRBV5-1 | TGCGCCAGCAGCCCTGCTACCTTCTACGAGCAGTACTTC | CASSPATFYEQYF
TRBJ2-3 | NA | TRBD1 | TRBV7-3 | TGTGCCAGCAGCTACGGACAGGGGGAAATAGATACGCAGTATTTT | CASSYGQGEIDTQYF
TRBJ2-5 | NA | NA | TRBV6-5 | TGTGCCAGCACTAGAGCGGAGACCCAGTACTTC | CASTRAETQYF
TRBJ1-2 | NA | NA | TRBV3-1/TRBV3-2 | TGTGCCAGCAGCCAGTCAAACTATGGCTACACCTTC | CASSQSNYGYTF
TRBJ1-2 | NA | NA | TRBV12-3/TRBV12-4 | TGTGCCAGCAGTTGGGGAGAGGGGATCTACACCTTC | CASSWGEGIYTF
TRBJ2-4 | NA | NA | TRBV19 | TGTGCCAGTAGTGACCCCCTTCTCCTAGTGTTGACTGTGATGATTCAGTACTTC | CASSDPLLLVLTVMIQYF
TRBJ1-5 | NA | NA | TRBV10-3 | TGTGCCATTTCAGGGTTGGGCAATCAGCCCCAGCATTTT | CAISGLGNQPQHF
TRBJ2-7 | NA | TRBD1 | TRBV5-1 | TGCGCCAGCAGCTTGGAACAGGGGGCCACCTACGAGCAGTACTTC | CASSLEQGATYEQYF
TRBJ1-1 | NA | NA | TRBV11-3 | TGTGCCAGCAGCCCATCCCCGAGCCCCATGAACACTGAAGCTTTCTTT | CASSPSPSPMNTEAFF